The 10 T cell receptor beta chains below come from one sample, sequenced in a study of shared clonotypes between healthy human individuals (dated by TCRdb to about 2020). CD8 naive samples consisted of CD45RO-negative cells that were positively selected for CCR7, yielding a CD45RA+CCR7+ population without TemRA cells. Receptors were amplified or captured by the immunoSEQ multiplex PCR assay. TCRdb limited this immuneACCESS table to in-frame rearrangements with V and J called. A share of clones is missing; checked studies link under half to unresolved V genes, and the rest is unexplained. Here the sample has about 580,000 clones; roughly 98% occur a single time. Approximately 0.3% of the sample rests with the top ten. The sequenced sample was naive CD8+ T cells sorted from blood. The sample's cell subset or site label, decoded: CD45RA+CCR7+. Receptors were obtained from a man aged 25-45 years in good health.

The J gene is TRBJ2-1, the V gene TRBV27, with 8 bases that match TRBD2. There are 16 residues in the CDR3. Germline trimming cut 2 bases from V and 1 base from J; bases unmatched to any gene: 4. Germline values: CDR1 MNHEY, CDR2 SMNVEV (reference sequence). CDR3 nucleotides: TGTGCCAGCAGTTTAGGTAGCGGGGATTCCTACAATGAGCAGTTCTTC. It is translated as CASSLGSGDSYNEQFF.

The chain is built from TRBV4-3 and TRBJ2-7; 7 bases align to TRBD1. Losses at the gene ends were 0 bases for V and 3 bases for J; bases not matched to a gene: 8. CDR3 length: 16 amino acids. The germline V gene encodes CDR1 LGHNA and CDR2 YSLEER. CDR3 sequence: CASSQDRGLGNYEQYF. The CDR3 DNA follows: TGCGCCAGCAGCCAAGATAGGGGGCTAGGGAACTACGAGCAGTACTTC.

The chain couples TRBV7-9 to TRBJ2-1; D possibly corresponds to TRBD2 (5 bases). Looked up from germline, CDR1 is SEHNR and CDR2 is FQNEAQ (reference sequence). The CDR3 has 16 amino acids. V lost 0 bases and J 3 bases, leaving 12 bases between the germline ends. The CDR3 reads CASSLAPGFIYNEQFF. The CDR3 DNA is TGTGCCAGCAGCTTAGCACCGGGGTTCATCTACAATGAGCAGTTCTTC.

Only one count was recorded for this clone. The gene calls are TRBV9 and TRBJ2-3, with D possibly being TRBD2 (5 bases). The CDR3 is 14 residues long. The germline V gene has CDR1 SGDLS and CDR2 YYNGEE. V was pared by 3 bases and J by 0 bases, with 8 bases between. The CDR3 DNA follows: TGTGCCAGCAGCGAGAGGGATAGCACAGATACGCAGTATTTT. This codes for CASSERDSTDTQYF. Using reference TRBV9 and TRBJ2-3 for the parts outside the CDR3, the full variable domain is DSGVTQTPKHLITATGQRVTLRCSPRSGDLSVYWYQQSLDQGLQFLIQYYNGEERAKGNILERFSAQQFPDLHSELNLSSLELGDSALYFCASSERDSTDTQYFGPGTRLTVL.

The J gene is TRBJ2-2, the V gene TRBV15, with 9 bases identical to TRBD1. The germline CDR1 and CDR2 sequences are LNHNV and YYDKDF (reference sequence). V lost 2 bases, J lost 4 bases, and 8 bases stayed unmatched. The CDR3 consists of 17 residues. The CDR3 region has the DNA TGTGCCACCAGCAGATTAACAGGGGGCGGCAGCACCGGGGAGCTGTTTTTT. This gives the protein CATSRLTGGGSTGELFF. Together with reference TRBV15 and TRBJ2-2, the CDR3 gives the full variable domain: DAMVIQNPRYQVTQFGKPVTLSCSQTLNHNVMYWYQQKSSQAPKLLFHYYDKDFNNEADTPDNFQSRRPNTSFCFLDIRSPGLGDTAMYLCATSRLTGGGSTGELFFGEGSRLTVL.

The rearrangement joins TRBV29-1 to TRBJ2-1; 12 bases align to TRBD2. J lost 8 bases, V lost 5 bases, and 7 bases had no gene match. The CDR3 is made up of 14 amino acids. Germline CDR1 and CDR2: SQVTM and ANQGSEA. The CDR3 loop is CSVRASGRADEQFF. DNA for the CDR3: TGCAGCGTTCGGGCTAGCGGGAGGGCCGATGAGCAGTTCTTC.

This clone was picked up one time. CDR3 nucleotide sequence: TGTGCCAGCAGTTACGGGACAGGGAGTAATCAGCCCCAGCATTTT. Translated: CASSYGTGSNQPQHF. The J gene is TRBJ1-5, the V gene TRBV7-9, with 9 bases aligning to TRBD1. Germline V gives CDR1 SEHNR, CDR2 FQNEAQ (reference sequence). Trimming cost V 6 bases and J 4 bases; bases outside gene matches: 7. The CDR3 covers 15 residues.

The gene calls are TRBV14 and TRBJ2-2; D uncertain. The germline V and J ends were trimmed by 2 bases and 8 bases, with 9 bases remaining between them. CDR1 is SGHDN, CDR2 FVKESK, per germline. The CDR3 runs to 13 residues. For the CDR3, the DNA is TGTGCCAGCAGCCAATTGGGGTCAGGGGAGCTGTTTTTT. Translation gives CASSQLGSGELFF. Full variable domain (rest looked up from reference TRBV14 and TRBJ2-2): EAGVTQFPSHSVIEKGQTVTLRCDPISGHDNLYWYRRVMGKEIKFLLHFVKESKQDESGMPNNRFLAERTGGTYSTLKVQPAELEDSGVYFCASSQLGSGELFFGEGSRLTVL.

The chain employs TRBV27 and TRBJ2-1, with D hard to call. The CDR3 covers 14 residues. The germline CDR1 and CDR2 sequences are MNHEY and SMNVEV (reference sequence). Trimming left V 6 bases short and J 0 bases short, with 9 bases between. The CDR3 region is CASRAASSYNEQFF. The CDR3 DNA reads TGTGCCAGCAGGGCCGCCAGCTCCTACAATGAGCAGTTCTTC.

This chain uses TRBV2 with TRBJ2-1; D unresolved. Germline CDR1 and CDR2: SNHLY and FYNNEI. Deletions cut 4 bases from V and 1 base from J, with 5 bases between. This CDR3 is built from 13 residues. Written as DNA, the CDR3 is TGTGCCAGCAGTGTGTTATCCTACAATGAGCAGTTCTTC. It yields the protein CASSVLSYNEQFF.